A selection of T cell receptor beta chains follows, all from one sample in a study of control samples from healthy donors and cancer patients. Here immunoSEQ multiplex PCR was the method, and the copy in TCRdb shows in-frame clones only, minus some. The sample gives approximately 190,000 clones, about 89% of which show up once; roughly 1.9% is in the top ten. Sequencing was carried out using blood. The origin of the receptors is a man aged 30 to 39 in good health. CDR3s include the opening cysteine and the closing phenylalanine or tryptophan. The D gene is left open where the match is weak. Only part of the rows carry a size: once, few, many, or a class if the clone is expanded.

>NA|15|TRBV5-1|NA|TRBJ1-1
TGCGCCAGCAGCTTTTTGGCTGTGGATGACACTGAAGCTTTCTTT
CASSFLAVDDTEAFF
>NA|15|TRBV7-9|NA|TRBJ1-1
TGTGCCAGCAGCTCAACCGGGACGGTGAACACTGAAGCTTTCTTT
CASSSTGTVNTEAFF
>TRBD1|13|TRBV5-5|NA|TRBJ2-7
TGTGCCAGCAGCTTGTCGGACAGGGCCGAGCAGTACTTC
CASSLSDRAEQYF
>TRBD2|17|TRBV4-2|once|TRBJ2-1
TGTGCCAGCAGCCAAGTTGGGGGACTAGCGGGGTACAATGAGCAGTTCTTC
CASSQVGGLAGYNEQFF
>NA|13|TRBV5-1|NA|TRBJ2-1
TGCGCCAGCAGCTCCCGTATAGACAATGAGCAGTTCTTC
CASSSRIDNEQFF
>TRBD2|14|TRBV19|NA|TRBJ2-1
TGTGCCAGTAGTGAGCGGGGGGCCTACAATGAGCAGTTCTTC
CASSERGAYNEQFF
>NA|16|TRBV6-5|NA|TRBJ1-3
TGTGCCAGCAGTTACTCGACGGTGGGCCCCCTTGGCACCATATATTTT
CASSYSTVGPLGTIYF
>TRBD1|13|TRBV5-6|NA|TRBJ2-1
TGTGCCAGCAGCCCGGACAGGGGGAATGAGCAGTTCTTC
CASSPDRGNEQFF
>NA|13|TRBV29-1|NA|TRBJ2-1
TGCAGCGTTGAGGGAGCCCACTACAATGAGCAGTTCTTC
CSVEGAHYNEQFF
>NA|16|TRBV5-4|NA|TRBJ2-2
TGTGCCAGCAGCTTGGACGGGACACCAGCCACCGGGGAGCTGTTTTTT
CASSLDGTPATGELFF
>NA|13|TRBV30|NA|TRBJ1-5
TGTGCCTGGAGTCATGACACCCATCAGCCCCAGCATTTT
CAWSHDTHQPQHF
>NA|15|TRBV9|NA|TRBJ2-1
TGTGCCAGCAGCGTTGGAGGGCCGAAGAACAATGAGCAGTTCTTC
CASSVGGPKNNEQFF
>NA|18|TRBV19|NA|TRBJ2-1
TGTGCCAGTAGTATAGCCCCCCTACAGGGCTACTCCTACAATGAGCAGTTCTTC
CASSIAPLQGYSYNEQFF
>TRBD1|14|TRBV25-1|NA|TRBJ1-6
TGTGCCAGCAGGACAGGGACAAATAATTCACCCCTCCACTTT
CASRTGTNNSPLHF
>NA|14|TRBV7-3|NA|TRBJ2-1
TGTGCCAGCAGCCCCGGGACAGTCGGGAGTGAGCAGTTCTTC
CASSPGTVGSEQFF
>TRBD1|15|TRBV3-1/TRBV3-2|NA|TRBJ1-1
TGTGCCAGCAGCGCCCGGGACAGGGGAGACACTGAAGCTTTCTTT
CASSARDRGDTEAFF
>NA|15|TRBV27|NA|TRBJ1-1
TGTGCCAGCAGTTTACAGGGCCCCATGAACACTGAAGCTTTCTTT
CASSLQGPMNTEAFF
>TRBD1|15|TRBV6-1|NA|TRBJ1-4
TGTGCCAGCAGTGAAGGACAGGGGCCCCTTGAAAAACTGTTTTTT
CASSEGQGPLEKLFF
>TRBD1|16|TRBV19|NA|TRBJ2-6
TGTGCCAGTAGGACAGGGGGCAGCTCTGGGGCCAACGTCCTGACTTTC
CASRTGGSSGANVLTF
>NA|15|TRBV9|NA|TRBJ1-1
TGTGCCAGCAGCGTAAGTTACGGACTGAACACTGAAGCTTTCTTT
CASSVSYGLNTEAFF
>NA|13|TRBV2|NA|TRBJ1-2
TGTGCCAGCAGTGAGCAGGCAAACTATGGCTACACCTTC
CASSEQANYGYTF
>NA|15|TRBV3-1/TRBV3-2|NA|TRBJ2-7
TGTGCCAGCAGCCAAGGGCGGGCGGGGTCCTACGAGCAGTACTTC
CASSQGRAGSYEQYF
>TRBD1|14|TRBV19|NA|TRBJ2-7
TGTGTCAGTAGTACCGGGACAGCGACCTACGAGCAGTACTTC
CVSSTGTATYEQYF
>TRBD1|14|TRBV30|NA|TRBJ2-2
TGTGCCGGGTGGGACAGAGCAAGTACCGGGGAGCTGTTTTTT
CAGWDRASTGELFF
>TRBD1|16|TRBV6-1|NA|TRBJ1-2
TGTGCCAGCAGTGAAGCCGGACAGGGGGCAAACTATGGCTACACCTTC
CASSEAGQGANYGYTF
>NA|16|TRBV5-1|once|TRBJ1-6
TGCGCCAGCAGCGTGAGAGGGGACTCCTATAATTCACCCCTCCACTTT
CASSVRGDSYNSPLHF
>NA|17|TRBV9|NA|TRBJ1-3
TGTGCCAGCAGCTCCCCCCTAGGAGGGTTCGATGGAAACACCATATATTTT
CASSSPLGGFDGNTIYF
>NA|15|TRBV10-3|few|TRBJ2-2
TGTGCCATCAGTGAGTCTATGAGGCACACCGGGGAGCTGTTTTTT
CAISESMRHTGELFF
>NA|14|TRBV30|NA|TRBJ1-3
TGTGCCTGGGACGACAGGCGGTCTGGAAACACCATATATTTT
CAWDDRRSGNTIYF
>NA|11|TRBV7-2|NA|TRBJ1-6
TGTGCCAGCAGCTTCCGAAGGGCCCTCCACTTT
CASSFRRALHF
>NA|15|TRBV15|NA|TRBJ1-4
TGTGCCACCAGCAGAGATGGCAGGGCCTATGAAAAACTGTTTTTT
CATSRDGRAYEKLFF
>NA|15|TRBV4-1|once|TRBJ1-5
TGCGCCAGCAGCCAAGATCAGGGGCCGAATCAGCCCCAGCATTTT
CASSQDQGPNQPQHF
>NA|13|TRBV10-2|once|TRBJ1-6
TGCGCCAGCAGTGAGCCAGGGGATTCACCCCTCCACTTT
CASSEPGDSPLHF
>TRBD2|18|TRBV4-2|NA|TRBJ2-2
TGTGCCAGCAGCCAGGAGCGGGGGCCACGCCTTACCACCGGGGAGCTGTTTTTT
CASSQERGPRLTTGELFF
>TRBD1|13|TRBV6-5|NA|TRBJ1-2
TGTGCCAGCAGTCCTGACAGGGGCTATGGCTACACCTTC
CASSPDRGYGYTF
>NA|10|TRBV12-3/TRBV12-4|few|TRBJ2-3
TGTGCCATTCGAGAAGATACGCAGTATTTT
CAIREDTQYF
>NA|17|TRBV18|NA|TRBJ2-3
TGTGCCAGCTCACGCCCATGGGGCGACCCTAGCACAGATACGCAGTATTTT
CASSRPWGDPSTDTQYF
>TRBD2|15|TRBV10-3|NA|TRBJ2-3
TGTGCCATCAGTGAGACTAGCGGGGAGACAGATACGCAGTATTTT
CAISETSGETDTQYF
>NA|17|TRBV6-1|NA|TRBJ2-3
TGTGCCAGCAGTGAATTGAGGGGGGGCGCTTTGGCAGATACGCAGTATTTT
CASSELRGGALADTQYF
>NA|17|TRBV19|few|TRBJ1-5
TGTGCCAGTATCCACAGGGTCGGATTCTCGGCCGAACAGCCCCAGCATTTT
CASIHRVGFSAEQPQHF
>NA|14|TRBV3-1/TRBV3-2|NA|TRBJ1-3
TGTGCCAGCAGAATGACAAGTAAGGGAAACACCATATATTTT
CASRMTSKGNTIYF
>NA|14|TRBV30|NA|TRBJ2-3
TGTGCCTGGAGTGTAGAACATTTGCCGGGTACGCAGTATTTT
CAWSVEHLPGTQYF
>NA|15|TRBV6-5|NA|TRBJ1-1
TGTGCCAGTCTCAACCCCGGGAGGGGTAACACTGAAGCTTTCTTT
CASLNPGRGNTEAFF
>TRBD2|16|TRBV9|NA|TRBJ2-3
TGTGCCAGCAGCGTTGCCAGCGGGGGACGCACAGATACGCAGTATTTT
CASSVASGGRTDTQYF
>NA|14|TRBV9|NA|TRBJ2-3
TGTGCCAGCAGCGTAGAGGGTGCCACAGATACGCAGTATTTT
CASSVEGATDTQYF
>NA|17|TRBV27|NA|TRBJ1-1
TGTGCCAGCAGTTTGTATTCCTCCGGGGAGAGGCGCACTGAAGCTTTCTTT
CASSLYSSGERRTEAFF
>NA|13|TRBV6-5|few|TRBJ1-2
TGTGCCAGCAGTTACCGGGATCGCTATGGCTACACCTTC
CASSYRDRYGYTF
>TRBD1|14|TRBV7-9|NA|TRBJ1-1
TGTGCCAGCAGCCGGACAGGGGATGAAAGAAGAGCTTTCTTT
CASSRTGDERRAFF
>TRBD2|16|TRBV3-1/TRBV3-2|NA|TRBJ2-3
TGTGCCAGCAGCCTATGGACTAGCGGGATCCCAGATACGCAGTATTTT
CASSLWTSGIPDTQYF
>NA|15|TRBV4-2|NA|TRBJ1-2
TGTGCCAGCAGCCAAGATAAGACTTACGGCTATGGCTACACCTTC
CASSQDKTYGYGYTF
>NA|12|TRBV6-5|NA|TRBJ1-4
TGTGCCAGCGGGGAACGAAATGAAAAACTGTTTTTT
CASGERNEKLFF
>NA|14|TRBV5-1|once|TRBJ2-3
TGCGCCAGCAGCCGGTCGGGGCACACAGATACGCAGTATTTT
CASSRSGHTDTQYF
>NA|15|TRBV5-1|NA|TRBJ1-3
TGCGCCAGCAGCTTGGAACGGAGCTCTGGAAACACCATATATTTT
CASSLERSSGNTIYF
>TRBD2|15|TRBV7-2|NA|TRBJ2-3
TGTGCCAGCAGCTCCTCTAGCGGGGGCACAGATACGCAGTATTTT
CASSSSSGGTDTQYF
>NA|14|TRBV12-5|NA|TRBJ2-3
TGTGCTAGTGGTTTGGGACAGGGCACAGATACGCAGTATTTT
CASGLGQGTDTQYF
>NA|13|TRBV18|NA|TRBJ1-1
TGTGCCAGCTCCCTCACACCGAACACTGAAGCTTTCTTT
CASSLTPNTEAFF
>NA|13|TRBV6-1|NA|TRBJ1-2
TGTGCCAGCAGTGAGGGGACATATTATGGCTACACCTTC
CASSEGTYYGYTF
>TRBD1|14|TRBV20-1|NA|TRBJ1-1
TGCAGTGCTAGTCGGGGGACAGGGAGGACTGAAGCTTTCTTT
CSASRGTGRTEAFF
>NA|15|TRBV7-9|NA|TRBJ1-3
TGTGCCAGCAGCCGGGACTTCCGATTCCAGCACACCATATATTTT
CASSRDFRFQHTIYF
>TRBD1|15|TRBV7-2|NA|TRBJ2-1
TGTGCCAGCAGCTTAGAGACAGGGGGCCGAGTTGAGCAGTTCTTC
CASSLETGGRVEQFF